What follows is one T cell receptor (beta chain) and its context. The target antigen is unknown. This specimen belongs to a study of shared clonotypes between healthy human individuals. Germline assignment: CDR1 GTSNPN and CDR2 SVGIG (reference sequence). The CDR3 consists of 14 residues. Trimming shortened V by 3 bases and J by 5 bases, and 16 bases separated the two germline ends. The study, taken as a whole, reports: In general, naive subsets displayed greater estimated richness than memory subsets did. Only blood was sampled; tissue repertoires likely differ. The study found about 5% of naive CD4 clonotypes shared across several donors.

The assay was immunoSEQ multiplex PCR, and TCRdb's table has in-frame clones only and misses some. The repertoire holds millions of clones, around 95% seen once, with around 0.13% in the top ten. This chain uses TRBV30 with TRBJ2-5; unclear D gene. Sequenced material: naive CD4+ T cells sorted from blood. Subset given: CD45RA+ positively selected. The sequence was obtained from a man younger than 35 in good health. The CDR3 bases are TGTGCCTGGAGGTTATTTGGGGTTTGGGAGACCCAGTACTTC. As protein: CAWRLFGVWETQYF.